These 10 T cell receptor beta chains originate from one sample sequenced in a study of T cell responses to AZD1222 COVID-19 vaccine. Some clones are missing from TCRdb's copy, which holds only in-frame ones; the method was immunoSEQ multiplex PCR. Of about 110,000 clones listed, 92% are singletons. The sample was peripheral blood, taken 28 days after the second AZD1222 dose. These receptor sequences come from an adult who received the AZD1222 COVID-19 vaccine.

The CDR3 loop reads CASSLYSPGHPSTDTQYF. The CDR3, as DNA: TGTGCCAGTAGTCTGTACTCCCCGGGACATCCGAGCACAGATACGCAGTATTTT. The V call is TRBV19, the J call TRBJ2-3, with D maybe TRBD1 (6 bases). The V gene lost 5 bases and the J gene lost 0 bases, with 21 bases spanning the gap. This CDR3 is built from 18 residues. Germline lookup yields CDR1 LNHDA and CDR2 SQIVND (reference sequence).

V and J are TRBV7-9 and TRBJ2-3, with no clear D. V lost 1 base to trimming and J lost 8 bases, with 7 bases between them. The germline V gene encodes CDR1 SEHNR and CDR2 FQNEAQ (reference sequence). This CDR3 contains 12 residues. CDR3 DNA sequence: TGTGCCAGCAGCTTAGGGCCGGTTACGCAGTATTTT. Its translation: CASSLGPVTQYF.

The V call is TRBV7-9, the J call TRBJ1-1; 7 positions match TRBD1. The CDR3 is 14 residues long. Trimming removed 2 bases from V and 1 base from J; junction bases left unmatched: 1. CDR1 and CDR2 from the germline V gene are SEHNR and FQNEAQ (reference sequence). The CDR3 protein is CASSLWDRNTEAFF. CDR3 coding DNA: TGTGCCAGCAGCTTATGGGACAGGAACACTGAAGCTTTCTTT.

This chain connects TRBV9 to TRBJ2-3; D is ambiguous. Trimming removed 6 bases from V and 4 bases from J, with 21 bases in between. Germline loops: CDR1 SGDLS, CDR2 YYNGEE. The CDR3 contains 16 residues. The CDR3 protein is CASIPSSLKLPDTQYF. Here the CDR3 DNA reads TGTGCCAGCATCCCCTCCTCCCTTAAGCTCCCAGATACGCAGTATTTT. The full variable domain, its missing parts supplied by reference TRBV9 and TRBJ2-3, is DSGVTQTPKHLITATGQRVTLRCSPRSGDLSVYWYQQSLDQGLQFLIQYYNGEERAKGNILERFSAQQFPDLHSELNLSSLELGDSALYFCASIPSSLKLPDTQYFGPGTRLTVL.

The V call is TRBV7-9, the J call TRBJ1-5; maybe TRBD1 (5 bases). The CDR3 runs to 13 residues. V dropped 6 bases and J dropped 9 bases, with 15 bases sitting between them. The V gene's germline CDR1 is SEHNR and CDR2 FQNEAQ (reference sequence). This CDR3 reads CASSITGTAPQHF. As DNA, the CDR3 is TGTGCCAGCAGTATAACCGGGACGGCGCCCCAGCATTTT.

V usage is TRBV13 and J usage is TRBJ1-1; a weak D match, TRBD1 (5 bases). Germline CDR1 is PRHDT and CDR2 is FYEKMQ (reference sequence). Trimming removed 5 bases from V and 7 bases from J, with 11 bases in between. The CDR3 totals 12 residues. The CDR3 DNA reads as TGTGCCAGCAGCAACCAGGGTAGTGAAGCTTTCTTT. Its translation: CASSNQGSEAFF.

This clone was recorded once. The DNA of the CDR3 is TGTGCCAGCAGTAAAACAGGGGGCACCTACGAGCAGTACTTC. Its translation: CASSKTGGTYEQYF. V usage is TRBV6-2 or TRBV6-3 and J usage is TRBJ2-7; 9 nucleotides align to TRBD1. Germline V gene sequence: CDR1 MNHEY, CDR2 SVGEGT. Germline trimming cut 5 bases from V and 2 bases from J; bases unmatched to any gene: 4. The CDR3 has 14 amino acids.

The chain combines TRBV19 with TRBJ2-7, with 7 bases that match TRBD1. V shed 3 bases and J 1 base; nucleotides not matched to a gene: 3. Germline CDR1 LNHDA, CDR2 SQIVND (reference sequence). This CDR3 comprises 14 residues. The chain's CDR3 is CASSILRGSYEQYF. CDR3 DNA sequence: TGTGCCAGTAGTATTCTCAGGGGGTCCTACGAGCAGTACTTC.

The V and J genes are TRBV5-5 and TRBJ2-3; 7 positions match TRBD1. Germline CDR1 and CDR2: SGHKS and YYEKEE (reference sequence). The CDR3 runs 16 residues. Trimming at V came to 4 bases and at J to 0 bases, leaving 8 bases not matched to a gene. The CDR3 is CASSGDRDRSTDTQYF. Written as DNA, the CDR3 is TGTGCCAGCAGCGGGGACCGGGACAGAAGCACAGATACGCAGTATTTT.

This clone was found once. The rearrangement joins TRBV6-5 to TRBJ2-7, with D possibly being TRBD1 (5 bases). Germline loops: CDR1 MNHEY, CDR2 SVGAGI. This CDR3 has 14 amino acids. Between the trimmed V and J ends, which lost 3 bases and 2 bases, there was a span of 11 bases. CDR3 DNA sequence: TGTGCCAGCAGTTATTTTCCAGGGCCCTACGAGCAGTACTTC. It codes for CASSYFPGPYEQYF.